The rows below give T cell receptor beta chains drawn from one sample of a study of siplizumab effects on memory and regulatory T cells. TCRdb's table, derived via immunoSEQ multiplex PCR, lists solely in-frame clones and lacks some. The sample has about 100,000 clones, about 94% seen once. The sample consisted of non-Treg CD4+ T cells sorted from blood. These receptors were obtained from a human donor in good health. Both conserved end residues are part of each CDR3. The D gene is left open where the match is weak. Size is stated for part of the rows, as once, few or many counts, or as a class when the clone is expanded.

CDR3,DNA,V,D,size,J
CASSGAGAQTEAFF,TGTGCCAGCAGTGGCGCCGGGGCACAAACTGAAGCTTTCTTT,TRBV6-1,.,.,TRBJ1-1
CASSDSLPGLAGHRGEQFF,TGTGCCAGCAGTGACTCCCTCCCGGGACTAGCGGGACATAGGGGGGAGCAGTTCTTC,TRBV6-4,TRBD2,.,TRBJ2-1
CASSGGEVSNQPQHF,TGTGCCAGCAGTGGTGGGGAGGTTAGCAATCAGCCCCAGCATTTT,TRBV6-1,.,.,TRBJ1-5
CASPDKTQPQHF,TGTGCCAGCCCGGACAAGACTCAGCCCCAGCATTTT,TRBV28,.,.,TRBJ1-5
CASSFSGVSTEQYF,TGTGCCAGCAGTTTCTCAGGGGTGTCCACCGAGCAGTACTTC,TRBV28,.,once,TRBJ2-7
CASRTLASGNTEAFF,TGTGCCAGTAGGACATTAGCTTCGGGGAACACTGAAGCTTTCTTT,TRBV19,.,.,TRBJ1-1
CASGGIAEQYF,TGTGCCAGTGGAGGGATAGCGGAGCAGTACTTC,TRBV19,.,.,TRBJ2-7
CASSWRDRVNEQFF,TGCGCCAGCAGCTGGAGGGACAGAGTCAATGAGCAGTTCTTC,TRBV5-1,.,.,TRBJ2-1
CAWDTGGEEAFF,TGTGCCTGGGATACAGGGGGCGAGGAAGCTTTCTTT,TRBV30,TRBD1,once,TRBJ1-1
CASSQSGSGELFF,TGCGCCAGCAGCCAGAGCGGTTCCGGGGAGCTGTTTTTT,TRBV4-1,.,.,TRBJ2-2
CASGTAAQPQHF,TGTGCCAGCGGGACAGCCGCTCAGCCCCAGCATTTT,TRBV6-1,TRBD1,.,TRBJ1-5
CASSRDSQRETQYF,TGTGCCAGCTCACGGGACTCCCAGCGTGAGACCCAGTACTTC,TRBV18,.,.,TRBJ2-5
CASSLVGLAYNEQFF,TGTGCCAGCAGCTTAGTGGGACTAGCGTACAATGAGCAGTTCTTC,TRBV11-2,TRBD2,.,TRBJ2-1
CASSYSGPYEQYF,TGTGCCAGCAGTTACTCAGGACCCTACGAGCAGTACTTC,TRBV6-6,.,.,TRBJ2-7
CASMRDAGTQYF,TGTGCCAGCATGAGGGACGCCGGGACCCAGTACTTC,TRBV2,.,.,TRBJ2-5
CASRSTRALKETQYF,TGTGCCAGCAGGAGTACTAGGGCATTAAAAGAGACCCAGTACTTC,TRBV2,.,.,TRBJ2-5
CASSMEQGAIGKLFF,TGTGCCAGTAGTATGGAACAGGGTGCAATTGGAAAACTGTTTTTT,TRBV19,.,.,TRBJ1-4
CASSSIGRGGEQYF,TGCGCCAGCAGCTCCATAGGTCGGGGGGGTGAGCAGTACTTC,TRBV5-1,TRBD2,.,TRBJ2-7
CASRKTGSTGELFF,TGTGCCAGCAGGAAGACAGGCTCTACCGGGGAGCTGTTTTTT,TRBV6-1,.,.,TRBJ2-2
CASSLSQGPYEQYF,TGCGCCAGCAGCTTGTCACAGGGCCCCTACGAGCAGTACTTC,TRBV5-1,.,.,TRBJ2-7
CASRSSGTALGWYEQYF,TGTGCCAGCAGATCCAGCGGGACCGCCCTCGGGTGGTACGAGCAGTACTTC,TRBV28,TRBD2,.,TRBJ2-7
CASSSRRAGGKSDTQYF,TGTGCCAGCAGCTCCCGCCGGGCGGGAGGGAAGTCAGATACGCAGTATTTT,TRBV7-2,TRBD2,.,TRBJ2-3
CASSLWGSGANVLTF,TGTGCCAGCAGTTTATGGGGGTCTGGGGCCAACGTCCTGACTTTC,TRBV28,.,.,TRBJ2-6
CASSSLPYNEQFF,TGTGCCAGCTCATCGTTACCTTACAATGAGCAGTTCTTC,TRBV18,.,.,TRBJ2-1
CASGRRTAFTEAFF,TGTGCTAGTGGGCGGAGGACAGCCTTTACTGAAGCTTTCTTT,TRBV12-5,.,.,TRBJ1-1
CASSLVGYEQYF,TGTGCCAGCAGTTTAGTTGGTTACGAGCAGTACTTC,TRBV28,.,.,TRBJ2-7
CAWSIPGQGGTEAFF,TGTGCCTGGAGTATCCCGGGACAGGGAGGGACTGAAGCTTTCTTT,TRBV30,TRBD1,.,TRBJ1-1
CASSGPVGGRRQPQHF,TGTGCCAGCAGTGGGCCTGTAGGGGGAAGGAGACAGCCCCAGCATTTT,TRBV6-4,.,once,TRBJ1-5
CASSVAGSGSTDTQYF,TGTGCCAGCAGCGTAGCAGGGAGCGGCAGCACAGATACGCAGTATTTT,TRBV9,.,.,TRBJ2-3
CASSGTADQPQHF,TGTGCCAGCAGTGGGACGGCCGATCAGCCCCAGCATTTT,TRBV6-1,.,medium-sized,TRBJ1-5
CASSFLGTEAFF,TGTGCCAGCAGTTTTCTGGGCACTGAAGCTTTCTTT,TRBV27,.,.,TRBJ1-1
CASSPNDHNSVNTEAFF,TGTGCCAGCTCCCCCAACGATCATAATTCCGTGAACACTGAAGCTTTCTTT,TRBV18,.,.,TRBJ1-1
CAWKESAEQYF,TGTGCCTGGAAAGAGTCGGCCGAGCAGTACTTC,TRBV30,.,.,TRBJ2-7
CASSSTDRGLYEQYF,TGTGCCAGCAGCTCCACCGACCGGGGGCTCTACGAGCAGTACTTC,TRBV9,.,.,TRBJ2-7
CASSPGKRGETQYF,TGTGCCAGCAGTCCCGGGAAGCGCGGAGAGACCCAGTACTTC,TRBV27,.,.,TRBJ2-5